This T cell receptor beta chain was sequenced during a study of OX40 agonist ivuxolimab in advanced cancers. General study results and limits: At 0.1 to 3.0 mg/kg, clonal expansion of CD4+ and CD8+ blood T cells had occurred by week 6.

TCRdb keeps only in-frame clones here, not all; method: immunoSEQ multiplex PCR. This sample carries around 95,000 clones, approximately 90% of them seen once, and the ten largest clones take about 0.7%. Germline CDR1 reads SGHTS; CDR2 reads YDEGEE. The CDR3 totals 17 residues. Deletions cut 2 bases from V and 2 bases from J, with 20 bases between. Worth noting for this clone: Its specificity is unknown.

The chain combines TRBV5-8 with TRBJ2-7, with unresolved D. The sequence derives from an adult with an advanced solid tumor such as melanoma, head and neck, liver or kidney cancer. Sequenced here: CD4+ or CD8+ T cells sorted from blood, sampled in a trial of the OX40 agonist ivuxolimab. CDR3 coding DNA: TGTGCCAGCAGCTTCGTTACCCCGATAGACCCCACCTACGAGCAGTACTTC. Amino acid sequence: CASSFVTPIDPTYEQYF.